This TCR beta chain is drawn from a study of OX40 agonist ivuxolimab in advanced cancers. Study overall: The patients got ivuxolimab, which is an agonistic anti-OX40 (CD134) antibody. Findings of the study overall: The 0.1-3.0 mg/kg partial responders had among the lowest clonal expansion.

Details on this clone: The target antigen is unknown.

This CDR3 region has 15 residues. Germline CDR1 and CDR2: LNHDA and SQIVND (reference sequence). Trimming cost V 5 bases and J 5 bases; bases outside gene matches: 9. The repertoire was sequenced with immunoSEQ multiplex PCR; TCRdb's copy has only in-frame clones and lacks some. The sample has around 110,000 clones; 85% to 95% are singletons. The V gene is TRBV19, the J gene TRBJ1-1; 9 bases map to TRBD1. The clonotype comes from an adult with an advanced solid tumor such as melanoma, head and neck, liver or kidney cancer. The sequencing here drew on CD4+ or CD8+ T cells sorted from blood, taken in a trial of the OX40 agonist ivuxolimab. CDR3 sequence reads: CASSSAQGARTEAFF. The CDR3 nucleotides read TGTGCCAGTAGTTCAGCACAGGGGGCTCGGACTGAAGCTTTCTTT.